Listed below are T cell receptor beta chains from one sample, sequenced in a study of PD-1 blockade in classical Hodgkin lymphoma. Here immunoSEQ multiplex PCR was the method, and the copy in TCRdb shows in-frame clones only, minus some. The sample yields tens of thousands of clones, roughly three quarters seen once. The sequences come from peripheral blood mononuclear cells (PBMCs), collected at baseline. The receptors stem from a human donor with classical Hodgkin lymphoma. CDR3s include the opening cysteine and the closing phenylalanine or tryptophan. A D gene is named only where the DNA matches it firmly. Where a row states a size, it is once, few, many or the class of an expanded clone; other rows omit it.

size	length	D	V	J	CDR3	DNA
NA	12	NA	TRBV6-5	TRBJ2-7	CASSKDFGPVDF	NA
once	16	TRBD1	TRBV6-4	TRBJ2-6	CASSETGESGANVLTF	TGTGCCAGCAGTGAAACAGGGGAATCTGGGGCCAACGTCCTGACTTTC
once	17	TRBD1	TRBV29-1	TRBJ1-5	CSVVFSGTEFSNQPQHF	TGCAGCGTTGTTTTTTCCGGGACAGAATTTAGCAATCAGCCCCAGCATTTT
NA	14	NA	TRBV19	TRBJ2-7	CASSDSISSYEQYF	TGTGCCAGTAGTGACTCGATTAGCTCCTACGAGCAGTACTTC
NA	16	NA	TRBV27	TRBJ2-5	CASSQRPAPTGETQYF	TGTGCCAGCAGTCAGCGACCCGCTCCCACGGGGGAGACCCAGTACTTC
few	13	NA	TRBV18	TRBJ2-2	CASSSQGAGELFF	TGTGCCAGCTCATCTCAGGGAGCCGGGGAGCTGTTTTTT
once	12	NA	TRBV7-6	TRBJ2-3	CASSSNTDTQYF	TGTGCCAGCAGTTCAAATACAGATACGCAGTATTTT
NA	16	NA	TRBV4-3	TRBJ2-3	CASSQEGGGGTDTQYF	TGCGCCAGCAGCCAAGAAGGGGGGGGCGGAACAGATACGCAGTATTTT
NA	17	NA	TRBV7-3	TRBJ2-5	CASSLGVRGTWLETQYF	TGTGCCAGCAGCTTAGGGGTGAGGGGCACGTGGCTAGAGACCCAGTACTTC
many	19	TRBD2	TRBV7-9	TRBJ2-7	CASRVRGRAFKEGLYEQYF	TGTGCCAGCAGGGTTCGCGGGAGGGCCTTTAAGGAAGGATTGTACGAGCAGTACTTC
once	14	NA	TRBV9	TRBJ2-7	CASSVQMGLDEQYF	TGTGCCAGCAGCGTACAAATGGGTTTGGACGAGCAGTACTTC
NA	14	TRBD1	TRBV6-5	TRBJ1-5	CASSTGQINQPQHF	TGTGCCAGCAGTACGGGACAGATCAATCAGCCCCAGCATTTT
NA	15	TRBD1	TRBV28	TRBJ2-7	CASIGGGTGAHEQYF	TGTGCCAGCATCGGGGGAGGGACAGGGGCCCACGAGCAGTACTTC
once	15	TRBD2	TRBV5-1	TRBJ2-2	CASSLTSGGAGELFF	TGCGCCAGCAGCCTGACTAGCGGAGGTGCCGGGGAGCTGTTTTTT
once	15	TRBD2	TRBV9	TRBJ2-7	CASSARLAGEDEQYF	TGTGCCAGCAGCGCCCGATTAGCGGGAGAGGACGAGCAGTACTTC
medium-sized	11	NA	TRBV28	TRBJ2-7	CASNYLGEQYF	TGTGCCAGCAACTACCTCGGCGAGCAGTACTTC
NA	14	NA	TRBV27	TRBJ2-4	CASSLRGPFDIQYF	TGTGCCAGCAGTTTACGGGGGCCGTTCGACATTCAGTACTTC
NA	12	NA	TRBV19	TRBJ1-3	CASSIAGRTIYF	TGTGCCAGTAGTATCGCCGGGAGGACCATATATTTT
NA	17	NA	TRBV12-2	TRBJ2-1	CASRLWTSGRAYNEQFF	TGTGCAAGTCGCTTGTGGACTAGCGGGAGAGCTTACAATGAGCAGTTCTTC
NA	16	TRBD2	TRBV7-9	TRBJ2-6	CASSLGAGSGANVLTF	TGTGCCAGCAGCCTAGGAGCGGGATCTGGGGCCAACGTCCTGACTTTC
few	15	TRBD1	TRBV7-6	TRBJ1-5	CASSVRTGCNQPQHF	TGTGCCAGCAGCGTAAGGACAGGATGCAATCAGCCCCAGCATTTT
NA	15	NA	TRBV14	TRBJ1-1	CASSLGTNRNTEAFF	TGTGCCAGCAGCCTGGGGACCAACCGGAACACTGAAGCTTTCTTT
NA	11	NA	TRBV30	TRBJ2-3	CAWSVGDTQYF	TGTGCCTGGAGTGTAGGAGATACGCAGTATTTT
NA	14	NA	TRBV27	TRBJ1-2	CASSWTRTDYGYTF	TGTGCCAGCAGTTGGACCAGGACTGACTATGGCTACACCTTC
few	10	NA	TRBV30	TRBJ1-1	CAWSSRTAFF	TGTGCCTGGAGTTCCAGGACGGCTTTCTTT
NA	11	NA	TRBV27	TRBJ1-5	CASSSGTSQHF	TGTGCCAGCAGTTCAGGGACGTCCCAGCATTTT
NA	15	TRBD2	TRBV7-2	TRBJ2-1	CASSFGLAGGGEQFF	TGTGCCAGCAGCTTTGGACTAGCGGGAGGGGGTGAGCAGTTCTTC
NA	15	NA	TRBV7-9	TRBJ2-7	CASSRVGGNRNEQYF	TGTGCCAGCAGCCGGGTTGGGGGGAATCGGAACGAGCAGTACTTC
few	15	TRBD1	TRBV6-6	TRBJ2-2	CASRGTGGNTGELFF	TGTGCCAGCAGAGGGACAGGGGGCAACACCGGGGAGCTGTTTTTT
NA	15	TRBD1	TRBV19	TRBJ1-1	CASRRDRQFNTEAFF	TGTGCCAGTAGGAGGGACAGGCAGTTTAACACTGAAGCTTTCTTT
NA	14	NA	TRBV28	TRBJ1-2	CASRAAPIHYGYTF	TGTGCCAGCAGGGCAGCTCCGATTCACTATGGCTACACCTTC
few	15	NA	TRBV11-3	TRBJ2-3	CASSLYRAGTDTQYF	TGTGCCAGCAGCCTATACAGGGCAGGCACAGATACGCAGTATTTT
NA	15	NA	TRBV19	TRBJ2-7	CASSLRGEFAYEQYF	TGTGCCAGTAGTCTCCGAGGGGAATTCGCCTACGAGCAGTACTTC
NA	14	NA	TRBV29-1	TRBJ2-3	CSAALQGGTDTQYF	TGCAGCGCTGCTTTGCAGGGGGGGACAGATACGCAGTATTTT
NA	14	TRBD1	TRBV6-5	TRBJ2-7	CASTGTVSSYEQYF	TGTGCCAGCACCGGGACAGTAAGCTCCTACGAGCAGTACTTC
few	13	NA	TRBV30	TRBJ1-2	CAWSQRENYGYTF	TGTGCCTGGAGTCAACGGGAAAACTATGGCTACACCTTC
NA	12	NA	TRBV5-6	TRBJ1-1	CASSAGSLEAFF	TGTGCCAGCAGCGCCGGATCCCTTGAAGCTTTCTTT
NA	15	NA	TRBV11-2	TRBJ1-2	CASGRTSGANYGYTF	TGTGCCAGCGGCCGAACGTCGGGGGCTAACTATGGCTACACCTTC
NA	13	NA	TRBV6-1	TRBJ2-7	CASRDGLSYEQYF	TGTGCCAGCCGGGACGGACTCTCCTACGAGCAGTACTTC
once	15	TRBD1	TRBV5-4	TRBJ1-2	CASSLSQGARYGYTF	TGTGCCAGCAGCTTATCACAGGGGGCACGCTATGGCTACACCTTC
NA	14	NA	TRBV6-6	TRBJ2-7	CASSYSSLVYEQYF	TGTGCCAGCAGTTACTCGAGTCTAGTCTACGAGCAGTACTTC
NA	16	NA	TRBV7-3	TRBJ1-2	CASSSRGWAGAYGYTF	TGTGCCAGCAGCTCCCGCGGGTGGGCGGGGGCCTATGGCTACACCTTC